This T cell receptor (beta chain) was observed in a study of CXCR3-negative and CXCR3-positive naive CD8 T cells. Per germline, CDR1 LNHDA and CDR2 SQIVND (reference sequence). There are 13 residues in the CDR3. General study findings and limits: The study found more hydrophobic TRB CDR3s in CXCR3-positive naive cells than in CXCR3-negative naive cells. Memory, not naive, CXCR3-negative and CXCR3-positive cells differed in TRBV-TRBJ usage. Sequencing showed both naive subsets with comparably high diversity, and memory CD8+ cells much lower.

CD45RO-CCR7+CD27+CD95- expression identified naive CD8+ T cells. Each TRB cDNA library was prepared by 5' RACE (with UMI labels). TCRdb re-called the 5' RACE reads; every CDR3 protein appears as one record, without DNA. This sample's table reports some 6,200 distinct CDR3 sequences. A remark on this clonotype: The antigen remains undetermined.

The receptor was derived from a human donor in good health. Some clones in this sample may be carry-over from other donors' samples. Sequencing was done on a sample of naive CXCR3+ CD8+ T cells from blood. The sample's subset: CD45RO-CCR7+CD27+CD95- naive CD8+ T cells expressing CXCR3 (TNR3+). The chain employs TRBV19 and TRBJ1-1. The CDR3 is CASSTNLNTEAFF.